One and the same sample provided the 5 T cell receptor beta chains below, sequenced in a study of T-cell memory formation after mild COVID-19. One entry per CDR3 protein results from TCRdb running MiXCR on the 5' RACE reads. Counted here are over 120,000 distinct CDR3 sequences, under 30% occurring once; the ten biggest clones make up roughly a quarter. What was sequenced was PBMCs or a T cell subset sorted from them (not recorded which). These receptors were taken from an adult woman who had mild COVID-19 (a few samples of this study predate the infection). Cell type and time point are not known.

This clonotype was counted between two and nine times. The chain employs TRBV24-1 and TRBJ1-2, with 8 bases identical to TRBD1. V lost 7 bases to trimming and J lost 3 bases; unmatched junction nucleotides: 6. The CDR3 has 14 residues. Germline V gene lookup returns CDR1 KGHDR and CDR2 SFDVKD. The CDR3 bases are TGTGCCACCAGAGTAACGACAGGGGACTATGGCTACACCTTC. Its translation: CATRVTTGDYGYTF.

The V call is TRBV4-3, the J call TRBJ2-7; D remains ambiguous. CDR1 is LGHNA and CDR2 is YSLEER in the germline V gene. With 1 base removed from V and 3 bases from J, the gap between germline ends came to 10 bases. This CDR3 is built from 14 residues. The CDR3 loop reads CASSQARRNYEQYF. The CDR3 bases are TGCGCCAGCAGCCAAGCGCGACGGAACTACGAGCAGTACTTC.

This clonotype was found a few times. The rearrangement joins TRBV7-9 to TRBJ2-3, with D possibly being TRBD1 or TRBD2 (5 bases each). Trimming took off 8 bases at V and 2 bases at J, with 11 bases between the two ends. CDR3 length: 13 amino acids. Germline V gives CDR1 SEHNR, CDR2 FQNEAQ (reference sequence). CDR3 DNA sequence: TGTGCCAGCTCCGGGACCGACACAGATACGCAGTATTTT. Encoded protein: CASSGTDTDTQYF.

This rearrangement joins TRBV7-9 to TRBJ2-7; D is unresolved. Trimming pared 1 base from V and 4 bases from J, leaving 5 bases between. CDR1 and CDR2 (germline): SEHNR, FQNEAQ (reference sequence). There are 12 residues in the CDR3. This chain's CDR3 is CASSLEKYEQYF. The CDR3 DNA follows: TGTGCCAGCAGCTTAGAGAAATACGAGCAGTACTTC.

V gene TRBV24-1 combines with J gene TRBJ2-5, with D hard to call. The V end lost 1 base, the J end lost 5 bases, and 4 bases lay between the germline ends. The CDR3 has 12 amino acids. Germline V gives CDR1 KGHDR, CDR2 SFDVKD. The CDR3 sequence is CATSDFKETQYF. The CDR3 DNA follows: TGTGCCACCAGTGATTTCAAGGAGACCCAGTACTTC.